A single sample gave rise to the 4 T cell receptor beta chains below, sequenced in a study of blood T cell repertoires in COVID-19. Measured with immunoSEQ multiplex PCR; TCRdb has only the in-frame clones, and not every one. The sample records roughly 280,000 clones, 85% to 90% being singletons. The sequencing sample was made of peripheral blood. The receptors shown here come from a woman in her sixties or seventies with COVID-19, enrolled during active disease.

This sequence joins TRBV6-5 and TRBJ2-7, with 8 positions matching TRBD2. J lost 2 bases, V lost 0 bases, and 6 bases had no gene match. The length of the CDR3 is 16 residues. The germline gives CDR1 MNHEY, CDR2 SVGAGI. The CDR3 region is CASSYSSSGRTYEQYF. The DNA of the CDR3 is TGTGCCAGCAGTTACTCGAGCAGCGGGAGAACCTACGAGCAGTACTTC.

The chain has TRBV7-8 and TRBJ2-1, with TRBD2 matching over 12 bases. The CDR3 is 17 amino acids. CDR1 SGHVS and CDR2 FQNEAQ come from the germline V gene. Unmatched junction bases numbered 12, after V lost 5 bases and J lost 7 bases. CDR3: CASSRPPSGRASNEQFF. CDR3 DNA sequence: TGTGCCAGCAGCCGCCCCCCTAGCGGGAGGGCCTCGAATGAGCAGTTCTTC.

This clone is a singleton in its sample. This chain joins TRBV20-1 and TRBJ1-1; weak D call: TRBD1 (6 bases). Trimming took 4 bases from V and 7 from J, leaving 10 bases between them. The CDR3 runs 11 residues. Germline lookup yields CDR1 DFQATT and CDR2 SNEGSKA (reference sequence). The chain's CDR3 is CSATDRNEAFF. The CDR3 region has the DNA TGCAGTGCTACCGACAGGAATGAAGCTTTCTTT.

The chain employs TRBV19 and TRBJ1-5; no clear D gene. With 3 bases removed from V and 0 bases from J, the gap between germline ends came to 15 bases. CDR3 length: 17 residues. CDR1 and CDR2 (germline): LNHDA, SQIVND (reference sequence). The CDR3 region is CASSMKPAQDSNQPQHF. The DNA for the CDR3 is TGTGCCAGTAGTATGAAGCCGGCCCAGGATAGCAATCAGCCCCAGCATTTT. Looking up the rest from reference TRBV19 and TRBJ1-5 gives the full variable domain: DGGITQSPKYLFRKEGQNVTLSCEQNLNHDAMYWYRQDPGQGLRLIYYSQIVNDFQKGDIAEGYSVSREKKESFPLTVTSAQKNPTAFYLCASSMKPAQDSNQPQHFGDGTRLSIL.